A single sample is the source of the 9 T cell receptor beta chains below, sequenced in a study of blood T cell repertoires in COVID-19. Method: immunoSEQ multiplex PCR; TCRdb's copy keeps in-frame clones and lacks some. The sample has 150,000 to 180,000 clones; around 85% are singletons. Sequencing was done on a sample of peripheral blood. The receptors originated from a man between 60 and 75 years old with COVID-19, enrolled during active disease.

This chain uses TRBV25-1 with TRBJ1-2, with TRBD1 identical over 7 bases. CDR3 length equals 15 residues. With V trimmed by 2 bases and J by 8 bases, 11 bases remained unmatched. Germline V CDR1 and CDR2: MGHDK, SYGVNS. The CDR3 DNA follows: TGTGCCAGCAGTGAACCGGGACAGCACCTTCGGGGCTACACCTTC. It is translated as CASSEPGQHLRGYTF.

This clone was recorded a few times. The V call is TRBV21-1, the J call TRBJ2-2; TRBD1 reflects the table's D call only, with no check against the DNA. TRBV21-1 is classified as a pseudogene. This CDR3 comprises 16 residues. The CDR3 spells CASSESWTGVTGELFF. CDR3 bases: TGTGCCAGCAGCGAATCCTGGACAGGGGTCACCGGGGAGCTGTTTTTT.

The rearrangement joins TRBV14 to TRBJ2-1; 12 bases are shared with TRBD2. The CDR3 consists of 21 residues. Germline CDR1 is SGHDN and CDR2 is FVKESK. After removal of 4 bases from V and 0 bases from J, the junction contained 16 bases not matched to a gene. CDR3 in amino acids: CASSPLLIWTSGTSSYNEQFF. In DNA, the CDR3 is TGTGCCAGCAGCCCATTACTAATTTGGACTAGCGGGACCAGCTCCTACAATGAGCAGTTCTTC.

CDR3 DNA: TGTGCCAGCAGTACGGGACTAGCGGGGGCATTACCCTACGAGCAGTACTTC. Its protein is CASSTGLAGALPYEQYF. V and J are TRBV6-2 or TRBV6-3 and TRBJ2-7; 14 bases align to TRBD2. The germline V gene encodes CDR1 MNHEY and CDR2 SVGEGT. V lost 5 bases and J lost 2; bases outside the gene matches: 8. The CDR3 is made up of 17 amino acids.

As DNA, the CDR3 is TGTGCCAGCAGCTTCCGGGACAGGGATGGCTACACCTTC. Translating gives CASSFRDRDGYTF. The gene calls are TRBV9 and TRBJ1-2, with TRBD1 matching 9 bases. Germline V gives CDR1 SGDLS, CDR2 YYNGEE. This CDR3 is built from 13 residues. Trimming took 4 bases from V and 6 from J; bases not matched to a gene: 4.

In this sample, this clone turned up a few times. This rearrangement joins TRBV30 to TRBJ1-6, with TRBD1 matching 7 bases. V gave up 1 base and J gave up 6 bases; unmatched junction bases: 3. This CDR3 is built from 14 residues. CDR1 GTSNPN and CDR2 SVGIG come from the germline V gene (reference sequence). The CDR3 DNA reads TGTGCCTGGAGTGCTGCAGGGGGTAATTCACCCCTCCACTTT. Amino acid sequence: CAWSAAGGNSPLHF.

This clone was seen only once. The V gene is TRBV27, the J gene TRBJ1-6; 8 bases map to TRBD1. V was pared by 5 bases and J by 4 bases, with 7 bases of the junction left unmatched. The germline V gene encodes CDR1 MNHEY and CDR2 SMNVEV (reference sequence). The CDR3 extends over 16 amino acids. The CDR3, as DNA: TGTGCCAGCAGTCCTGGGACAGGAGGATATAATTCACCCCTCCACTTT. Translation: CASSPGTGGYNSPLHF.

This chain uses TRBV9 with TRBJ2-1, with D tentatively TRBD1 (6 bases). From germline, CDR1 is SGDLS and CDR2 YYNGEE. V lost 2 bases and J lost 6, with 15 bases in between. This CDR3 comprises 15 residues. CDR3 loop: CASSVHSQQGNEQFF. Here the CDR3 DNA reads TGTGCCAGCAGCGTTCACTCACAACAGGGCAATGAGCAGTTCTTC.

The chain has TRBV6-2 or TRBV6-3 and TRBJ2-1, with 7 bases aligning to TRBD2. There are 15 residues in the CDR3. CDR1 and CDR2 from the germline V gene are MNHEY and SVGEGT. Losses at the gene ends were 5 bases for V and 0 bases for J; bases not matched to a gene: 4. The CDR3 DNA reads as TGTGCCAGCAGTCGGACTAGAAGCTCCTACAATGAGCAGTTCTTC. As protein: CASSRTRSSYNEQFF.